This T cell receptor beta chain was observed in a study of cytomegalovirus exposure and HLA in healthy donors. PCR was performed using 60 Vbeta and 13 Jbeta primers. Measured with immunoSEQ multiplex PCR; TCRdb has only the in-frame clones, and not every one. The sample carries some 110,000 clones, less than 85% recorded once. Germline V gives CDR1 MDHEN, CDR2 SYDVKM. This CDR3 is built from 15 residues. The J segment lost 6 bases and the V segment lost 5 bases, leaving 8 bases of the junction unmatched. On this clone itself: What it binds is unknown.

The study's findings and limits: Reported performance of the classifier showed diagnosis of cytomegalovirus status with high specificity and sensitivity.

This sequence was found in a man aged 45-60 years in good health and CMV-seropositive. The specimen sequenced was PBMCs. The genes are TRBV28 and TRBJ1-3; 9 positions match TRBD1. CDR3 sequence reads: CASSPSGQGVNTIYF. In nucleotides, the CDR3 is TGTGCCAGCAGTCCCTCGGGACAGGGAGTAAACACCATATATTTT.